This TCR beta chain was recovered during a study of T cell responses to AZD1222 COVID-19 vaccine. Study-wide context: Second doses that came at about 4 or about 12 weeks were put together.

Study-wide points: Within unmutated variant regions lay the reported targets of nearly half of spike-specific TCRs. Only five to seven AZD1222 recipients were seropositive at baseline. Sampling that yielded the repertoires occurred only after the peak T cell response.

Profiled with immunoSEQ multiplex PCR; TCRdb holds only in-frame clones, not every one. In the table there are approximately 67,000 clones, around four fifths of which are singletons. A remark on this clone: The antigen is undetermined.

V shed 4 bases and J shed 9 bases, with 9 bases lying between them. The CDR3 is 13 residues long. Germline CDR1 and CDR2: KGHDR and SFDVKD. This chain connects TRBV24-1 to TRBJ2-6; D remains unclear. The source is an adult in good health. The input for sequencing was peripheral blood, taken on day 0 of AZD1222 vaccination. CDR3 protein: CATSDGPGNVLTF. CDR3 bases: TGTGCCACCAGTGACGGTCCGGGCAACGTCCTGACTTTC.